This T cell receptor beta chain was recovered during a study of Ad26.COV2.S vaccination and SARS-CoV-2 variants. The germline V gene encodes CDR1 LGHNA and CDR2 YNFKEQ. V dropped 3 bases and J dropped 0 bases, with 14 bases sitting between them. The length of the CDR3 is 16 residues. As for treatment: about 20 received Ad26.COV2.S at low or high dose, single or two shots; about 5 received placebo; per-sample allocation not given. Sample collection was performed on day 63 after the first vaccine or placebo injection. Method: immunoSEQ multiplex PCR; TCRdb's copy keeps in-frame clones and lacks some. The repertoire has approximately 360,000 clones, 83% of them found once; the top ten carry 7% to 9.5%.

J is TRBJ1-1 and V is TRBV4-2; possibly TRBD1 for D (5 bases). This clonotype was sampled from a person between 18 and 65 years old who received the Ad26.COV2.S COVID-19 vaccine or a placebo. The sample in question was peripheral blood, obtained in a trial of Ad26.COV2.S vaccine versus placebo. The CDR3 sequence: CASSHPGGTLNTEAFF. CDR3 DNA sequence: TGTGCCAGCAGCCACCCCGGTGGGACCTTGAACACTGAAGCTTTCTTT.